Listed below are T cell receptor beta chains from one sample, sequenced in a study of cytomegalovirus exposure and HLA in healthy donors. Clones were read by immunoSEQ multiplex PCR, and TCRdb kept only the in-frame ones, dropping some. The sample includes 60,000 to 75,000 clones, roughly 85% of them seen just once. The sequencing sample was made of PBMCs. These receptors were taken from a female donor in good health and CMV-seronegative. CDR3s include the opening cysteine and the closing phenylalanine or tryptophan. The D gene is left open where the match is weak. A clone size is listed for some rows: how often the clone was seen (once, few, many), or a class if it is expanded.

clone_size	v_call	j_call	d_call	cdr3_nt	cdr3_aa
.	TRBV28	TRBJ1-5	.	TGTGCCAGCAGTTCAGGGTCAGCCCATAGCAATCAGCCCCAGCATTTT	CASSSGSAHSNQPQHF
.	TRBV6-5	TRBJ2-6	.	TGTGCCAGCAGACCCCCTAATTCTGGGGCCAACGTCCTGACTTTC	CASRPPNSGANVLTF
.	TRBV7-9	TRBJ1-2	.	TGTGCCAGCACTATACCGCCCGGGGGGCCGAACTATGGCTACACCTTC	CASTIPPGGPNYGYTF
.	TRBV6-5	TRBJ2-5	.	TGTGCCAGCAGTTACGCTAGTAGAGAGACCCAGTACTTC	CASSYASRETQYF
.	TRBV5-6	TRBJ1-6	TRBD1	TGTGCCAGCAGCCGTGCGGGGACAGGGGACAGGTCACCCCTCCACTTT	CASSRAGTGDRSPLHF
.	TRBV11-2	TRBJ2-7	TRBD2	TGTGCCAGCAGCTTCCCGGGGGGGAACTCCTACGAGCAGTACTTC	CASSFPGGNSYEQYF
.	TRBV28	TRBJ2-4	TRBD2	TGTGCCAGCAGTTTTCCTACTAGCGGGAGCTCAGGCAAAAACATTCAGTACTTC	CASSFPTSGSSGKNIQYF
once	TRBV14	TRBJ1-1	.	TGTGCCAGCAGCCCAGGGTTACGACGAACTGAAGCTTTCTTT	CASSPGLRRTEAFF
.	TRBV6-5	TRBJ2-7	.	TGTGCCAGCAGTCCCTATCTAGACTACGAGCAGTACTTC	CASSPYLDYEQYF
.	TRBV18	TRBJ2-7	TRBD1	TGTGCCAGCTCCCCGGGACAGGGAAAATCCAGCTCCTACGAGCAGTACTTC	CASSPGQGKSSSYEQYF
.	TRBV19	TRBJ2-2	TRBD2	TGTGCCACCTCAGGATACGCCGTGGGAGGGCCCTCCACCGGGGAGCTGTTTTTT	CATSGYAVGGPSTGELFF
.	TRBV23-1	TRBJ2-2	.	TGCGCCAGCAGGCCCAGGGAGAACACCGGGGAGCTGTTTTTT	CASRPRENTGELFF
.	TRBV12-2	TRBJ2-3	.	TGTGCAACCCGGGGGAAGAGTACGCAGTATTTT	CATRGKSTQYF
few	TRBV6-1	TRBJ1-2	.	TGTGCCAGCAGTGCCGGGACCGGAGGGCCCTATGGCTACACCTTC	CASSAGTGGPYGYTF
.	TRBV11-2	TRBJ2-1	TRBD2	TGTGCCAGCAGCTTAGAGGGGCTAGCGGCCCGTGAGCAGTTCTTC	CASSLEGLAAREQFF